Many counts were recorded for the clone carrying this T cell receptor (beta chain). As yet, its antigen is unknown. This sample is part of a study of T-cell reconstitution after alpha-beta-depleted transplantation in children. Overall study findings and caveats: Alpha-beta T cells present about two months after transplant were reported to originate from several hundred expanded graft clones. After transplant, high TCRbeta diversity at day 60 in some patients arose from surviving recipient T cells and thymic progenitors.

Preparation of the TCRbeta library used unique molecular identifiers. TCRdb processed the PCR reads anew with MiXCR; each CDR3 protein has one entry. In the table there are 250,000 to 400,000 distinct CDR3 sequences, around 25% of which are singletons. The receptor was isolated from a male patient younger than 18 who had a stem cell transplant for acute lymphoblastic leukemia, so the T cells may come from the graft donor. The sequencing used PBMCs, mostly from graft donor cells, collected 180 days after TCRalphabeta/CD19-depleted stem cell transplant.

CDR3: CASSLDLSYEQYF. The CDR3 nucleotides are TGTGCCAGCAGCCTAGATCTCTCCTACGAGCAGTACTTC. The chain links TRBV7-3 to TRBJ2-7; D uncertain. Germline assignment: CDR1 SGHTA and CDR2 FQGTGA. The V end was cut by 5 bases, the J end by 0 bases, with 8 bases between. The CDR3 is 13 amino acids.